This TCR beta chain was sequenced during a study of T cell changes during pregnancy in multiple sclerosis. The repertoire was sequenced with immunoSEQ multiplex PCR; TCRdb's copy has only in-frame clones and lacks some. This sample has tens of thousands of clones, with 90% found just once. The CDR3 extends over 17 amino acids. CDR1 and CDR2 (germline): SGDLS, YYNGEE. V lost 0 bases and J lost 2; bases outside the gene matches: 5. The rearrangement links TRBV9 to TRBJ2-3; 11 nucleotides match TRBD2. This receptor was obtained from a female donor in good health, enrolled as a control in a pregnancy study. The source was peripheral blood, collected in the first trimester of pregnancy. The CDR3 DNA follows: TGTGCCAGCAGCGTAGAGGTAGCGGGAGGGATCACAGATACGCAGTATTTT. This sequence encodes CASSVEVAGGITDTQYF.